Below, 24 T cell receptor beta chains from the same sample are listed, as sequenced in a study of Tregs in tolerant kidney transplant recipients. The nonmyeloablative bone marrow transplants came from related graft donors, with transient mixed chimerism. Profiling relied on immunoSEQ multiplex PCR, and the TCRdb table lists in-frame clones only, not all of them. In all, the sample yields around 32,000 clones. Here the sequenced sample was CD4+ T cells from blood (PBMCs), taken 24 months after the transplant. The receptors come from a human patient who received a combined kidney and bone marrow transplant. Among the T cells, some may be from the graft donor.

About this clone itself: The read ends 3 residues early relative to the CDR3; the germline J gene fills the gap. V and J are TRBV11-2 and TRBJ1-2; unclear D gene. Germline V gene lookup returns CDR1 SGHAT and CDR2 FQNNGV. V was cut by 4 bases and J by 1 base, with 10 bases left in between. This CDR3 is built from 14 residues. CDR3 bases read: TGTGCCAGCAGCTCGCTCACAGTTAACTATGGC. It yields the protein CASSSLTVNYG. The whole CDR3 protein reads CASSSLTVNYGYTF.

Worth noting for this clone: The read terminates 3 residues before the CDR3 end, so the remaining end is supplied by the germline J gene. This chain links TRBV18 with TRBJ1-6, with D perhaps matching TRBD1 (6 bases). Germline V gene data show CDR1 as KGHSH and CDR2 as LQKENI. The CDR3 contains 14 residues. Trimming left V 4 bases short and J 5 bases short, with 9 bases between. The CDR3 region is CASSRRQDNSPLHF. The part of the CDR3 DNA that was read is TGTGCCAGCTCACGGAGACAGGATAATTCACCC.

Regarding this clone: From the germline J gene comes the end of the CDR3, since the read stops 3 residues before it. V gene TRBV7-6 combines with J gene TRBJ2-6; maybe TRBD1 (5 bases). Germline V gene lookup returns CDR1 SGHVS and CDR2 FNYEAQ. The ends were cut back, 5 bases at V and 4 bases at J, with 12 bases in the middle. CDR3 length equals 15 residues. This chain's CDR3 is CASSDTGPGANVLTF. The CDR3 DNA, read in part, is TGTGCCAGCAGCGACACAGGTCCGGGGGCCAACGTC.

A note on this clone: The read terminates 3 residues ahead of where the CDR3 ends, so the germline J gene completes it. The genes are TRBV2 and TRBJ1-1; possibly TRBD1 for D (5 bases). V was pared by 4 bases and J by 4 bases, with 10 bases between. Germline assignment: CDR1 SNHLY and CDR2 FYNNEI. The CDR3 totals 13 residues. CDR3 sequence: CASSVRTGTEAFF. CDR3 DNA (partial): TGTGCCAGCAGTGTGCGAACAGGCACTGAA.

Concerning this clone itself: Read data end 3 residues before the CDR3 end; the end is taken from the germline J gene. This chain uses TRBV18 with TRBJ2-3; the match to TRBD2 covers 11 bases. The CDR3 extends over 16 amino acids. V lost 2 bases to trimming and J lost 2 bases; unmatched junction nucleotides: 3. Germline-derived CDR1 and CDR2 are KGHSH and LQKENI. CDR3 DNA, as far as it was read: TGTGCCAGCTCACCAAGTAGCGGGAGGGCCACAGATACG. Translation: CASSPSSGRATDT. The full CDR3 protein is CASSPSSGRATDTQYF. The full variable domain, in which reference TRBV18 and TRBJ2-3 provide the parts outside the CDR3, is NAGVMQNPRHLVRRRGQEARLRCSPMKGHSHVYWYRQLPEEGLKFMVYLQKENIIDESGMPKERFSAEFPKEGPSILRIQQVVRGDSAAYFCASSPSSGRATDTQYFGPGTRLTVL.

Worth noting for this clone: The observed sequence ends 3 residues before the CDR3 terminus, with the missing tail filled in from the germline J gene. The rearrangement uses TRBV20-1 and TRBJ2-2, with 11 bases fitting TRBD2. The CDR3 extends over 17 amino acids. In germline, CDR1 is DFQATT, CDR2 SNEGSKA (reference sequence). The junction had 9 bases not matched to a gene; V was cut back by 6 bases and J by 0 bases. The chain's CDR3 is CSARKGLAVSNTGELFF. The part of the CDR3 DNA that was read is TGCAGTGCCCGAAAGGGACTAGCGGTTTCGAACACCGGGGAG.

With respect to this clone: The CDR3 is cut off 3 residues early in the read; its end comes from the germline J gene. The V gene is TRBV20-1, the J gene TRBJ2-1; maybe TRBD2 (6 bases). V was trimmed by 8 bases and J by 5 bases, leaving 16 bases between them. Germline V gene lookup returns CDR1 DFQATT and CDR2 SNEGSKA (reference sequence). CDR3 length equals 13 residues. The sequenced CDR3 bases are TGCAGTACCCCTTCGACTAGTGACAATGAG. Translating gives CSTPSTSDNE. The full CDR3 sequence reads CSTPSTSDNEQFF.

About this clone: Read sequence stops 3 residues before the CDR3 end, and the germline J gene provides the missing end. This chain uses TRBV2 with TRBJ2-5; unclear D gene. This CDR3 is 12 amino acids long. The germline gives CDR1 SNHLY, CDR2 FYNNEI. V was pared by 4 bases and J by 5 bases, with 8 bases between. CDR3 DNA (partial): TGTGCCAGCAGTGGACAATTGGAGACC. It is translated as CASSGQLET. The entire CDR3 protein is CASSGQLETQYF.

As to this clone: The read terminates 3 residues ahead of where the CDR3 ends, so the germline J gene completes it. This sequence joins TRBV5-1 and TRBJ1-2, with D possibly TRBD1 on 6 matching bases. The V gene's germline CDR1 is SGHRS and CDR2 YFSETQ. With 4 bases removed from V and 6 bases from J, the gap between germline ends came to 13 bases. This CDR3 is 13 amino acids long. The CDR3 DNA, read in part, is TGCGCCAGCAGCCCGAGAACAGGGAATGGC. Protein sequence: CASSPRTGNG. The CDR3 in full is CASSPRTGNGYTF.

In the case of this clone: Read coverage stops 3 residues before the CDR3 terminus; the germline J gene supplies the remainder. The V call is TRBV7-2, the J call TRBJ1-2, with D maybe TRBD1 (5 bases). The CDR3 covers 15 residues. The V gene's germline CDR1 is SGHTA and CDR2 FQGNSA. The germline V and J ends were trimmed by 5 bases and 4 bases, with 17 bases remaining between them. CDR3 sequence: CASSPRDGGGYGYTF. CDR3 DNA (partial): TGTGCCAGCAGCCCCCGGGACGGCGGGGGCTATGGC.

Concerning this clone: The read falls 3 residues short of the CDR3 end, and the missing part is taken from the germline J gene. The rearrangement joins TRBV5-1 to TRBJ1-5; no reliable D call. The CDR3 length is 13 residues. V lost 4 bases and J 4 bases, leaving 9 bases between the germline ends. Germline V gene data show CDR1 as SGHRS and CDR2 as YFSETQ. CDR3 DNA (partial): TGCGCCAGCAGCCTGACTTGGAATCAGCCC. It yields the protein CASSLTWNQP. The full CDR3 reads CASSLTWNQPQHF.

As concerns this clone: The read gets to within 3 residues of the CDR3 end, and the germline J gene fills in the rest. V is TRBV7-2 and J is TRBJ2-5; D not resolved. Germline CDR1 and CDR2: SGHTA and FQGNSA. This CDR3 comprises 13 residues. The ends were cut back, 7 bases at V and 2 bases at J, with 11 bases in the middle. Partial CDR3 DNA: TGTGCCAGCAAGGCAGGATATCAAGAGACC. This codes for CASKAGYQET. The full CDR3 sequence reads CASKAGYQETQYF.

Note on this clone: The sequenced fragment ends 3 residues before the CDR3 boundary, so the rest is inferred from the germline J gene. The chain is built from TRBV7-6 and TRBJ2-1; 9 positions agree with TRBD1. Germline values: CDR1 SGHVS, CDR2 FNYEAQ. With V trimmed by 2 bases and J by 3 bases, 11 bases remained unmatched. This CDR3 comprises 18 residues. CDR3 DNA (partial): TGTGCCAGCAGCTTATGGACAGGGGAGGGGAACTACTACAATGAG. Protein: CASSLWTGEGNYYNE. The CDR3, in full, reads CASSLWTGEGNYYNEQFF. The full variable domain, its missing parts supplied by reference TRBV7-6 and TRBJ2-1, is GAGVSQSPRYKVTKRGQDVALRCDPISGHVSLYWYRQALGQGPEFLTYFNYEAQQDKSGLPNDRFSAERPEGSISTLTIQRTEQRDSAMYRCASSLWTGEGNYYNEQFFGPGTRLTVL.

A word on this clone: The read halts 3 residues ahead of the CDR3 end, with the missing end drawn from the germline J gene. The chain recombines TRBV7-9 with TRBJ2-1, with a tentative D call TRBD1 (6 bases). The germline CDR1 and CDR2 sequences are SEHNR and FQNEAQ (reference sequence). The ends were cut back, 2 bases at V and 6 bases at J, with 11 bases in the middle. The CDR3 covers 14 residues. The CDR3 spells CASSLLGAGNEQFF. The covered CDR3 bases are TGTGCCAGCAGCTTATTGGGGGCCGGCAATGAG.

In regard to this clone: From the germline J gene comes the end of the CDR3, since the read stops 3 residues before it. V is TRBV19 and J is TRBJ1-5; TRBD1 agrees at 10 bases. Losses at the gene ends were 5 bases for V and 6 bases for J; bases not matched to a gene: 10. The CDR3 totals 16 residues. Germline CDR1 LNHDA, CDR2 SQIVND (reference sequence). CDR3 protein: CASSPFDRGQFQPQHF. The sequenced CDR3 bases are TGTGCCAGTAGTCCGTTCGACAGGGGGCAGTTTCAGCCC.

As for this clone: Read coverage stops 3 residues before the CDR3 terminus; the germline J gene supplies the remainder. The chain uses TRBV4-2 and TRBJ2-2; D gene ambiguous. The CDR3 has 15 residues. Germline V gives CDR1 LGHNA, CDR2 YNFKEQ. V lost 1 base and J lost 4, with 10 bases in between. The CDR3 here is CASSQVAEVTGELFF. The CDR3 bases that were read are TGTGCCAGCAGCCAAGTTGCGGAAGTCACCGGGGAG.

About this clone: From the germline J gene comes the end of the CDR3, since the read stops 3 residues before it. The chain employs TRBV11-2 and TRBJ2-7; D remains unclear. CDR1 and CDR2 from the germline V gene are SGHAT and FQNNGV. The V end was cut by 1 base, the J end by 1 base, with 8 bases between. The CDR3 has 14 residues. CDR3: CASSLAIYSYEQYF. Incomplete CDR3 DNA: TGTGCCAGCAGCTTAGCCATCTATTCCTACGAG.

As concerns this clone: The read terminates 3 residues before the CDR3 end, so the remaining end is supplied by the germline J gene. The chain carries TRBV6-2 or TRBV6-3 and TRBJ2-1; 7 bases are shared with TRBD2. The V segment lost 0 bases and the J segment 4 bases; nucleotides outside the gene matches: 6. This CDR3 comprises 16 residues. From germline, CDR1 is MNHEY and CDR2 SVGEGT. The CDR3 bases that were read are TGTGCCAGCAGTTACTCGGTCGACGGGGGGTACAATGAG. This sequence encodes CASSYSVDGGYNE. The full CDR3 reads CASSYSVDGGYNEQFF.

Turning to this clone: From the germline J gene comes the end of the CDR3, since the read stops 3 residues before it. The V call is TRBV5-1, the J call TRBJ1-5, with D maybe TRBD1 (6 bases). The ends were cut back, 5 bases at V and 7 bases at J, with 16 bases in the middle. Germline CDR1 reads SGHRS; CDR2 reads YFSETQ. The CDR3 spans 14 residues. CDR3 bases read: TGCGCCAGCAGTTATACAGGGCTTGGCCAGCCC. Residues: CASSYTGLGQP. In full, the CDR3 reads CASSYTGLGQPQHF.

A remark on this clone: Read coverage stops 3 residues before the CDR3 terminus; the germline J gene supplies the remainder. The chain couples TRBV5-1 to TRBJ2-3; TRBD2 agrees at 8 bases. The V segment lost 0 bases and the J segment 7 bases; nucleotides outside the gene matches: 16. Germline lookup yields CDR1 SGHRS and CDR2 YFSETQ. The CDR3 spans 18 residues. The sequenced part of the CDR3 DNA is TGCGCCAGCAGCTTGGTGTTAGCGTTTGCGGGAGGAGGGAATACG. The encoded protein is CASSLVLAFAGGGNT. The entire CDR3 protein reads CASSLVLAFAGGGNTQYF.

Concerning this clone: The CDR3 end falls 3 residues outside the read, so it is completed with the germline J gene. The chain recombines TRBV14 with TRBJ2-7; 10 bases agree with TRBD2. There are 15 residues in the CDR3. The V and J ends lost 3 bases and 6 bases, in that order; junction bases with no gene match: 8. Germline CDR1 SGHDN, CDR2 FVKESK. The CDR3 loop is CASSQLPSGRGEQYF. CDR3 DNA (partial): TGTGCCAGCAGCCAGCTTCCAAGCGGGAGGGGCGAG. Filled out from reference TRBV14 and TRBJ2-7, the complete variable domain reads EAGVTQFPSHSVIEKGQTVTLRCDPISGHDNLYWYRRVMGKEIKFLLHFVKESKQDESGMPNNRFLAERTGGTYSTLKVQPAELEDSGVYFCASSQLPSGRGEQYFGPGTRLTVT.

On this clone: The sequence runs out 3 residues before the end of the CDR3; the remainder is reconstructed from the germline J gene. The chain employs TRBV13 and TRBJ2-5; 16 bases align to TRBD2. With 2 bases clipped from V and 7 bases from J, the junction kept 4 bases outside the gene matches. There are 16 residues in the CDR3. CDR1 and CDR2 from the germline V gene are PRHDT and FYEKMQ (reference sequence). The sequenced part of the CDR3 DNA is TGTGCCAGCAGCTTAATTGGGACTAGCGGGAGGGGGACC. Protein product: CASSLIGTSGRGT. The full-length CDR3 reads as CASSLIGTSGRGTQYF.

With regard to this clone: The CDR3 end falls 3 residues outside the read, so it is completed with the germline J gene. The chain links TRBV7-6 to TRBJ2-1, with D possibly being TRBD2 (5 bases). CDR1 SGHVS and CDR2 FNYEAQ come from the germline V gene. With 4 bases removed from V and 0 bases from J, the gap between germline ends came to 13 bases. The CDR3 has 16 amino acids. The chain's CDR3 is CASSSIAHRSYNEQFF. The CDR3 bases that were read are TGTGCCAGCAGCTCCATAGCGCACCGCTCCTACAATGAG.

As for this clone: The read terminates 3 residues before the CDR3 end, so the remaining end is supplied by the germline J gene. V gene TRBV6-1 combines with J gene TRBJ1-1; 8 bases match TRBD1. Germline CDR1 MNHNS, CDR2 SASEGT. The CDR3 consists of 14 residues. The junction had 4 bases not matched to a gene; V was cut back by 2 bases and J by 5 bases. CDR3 sequence reads: CASSERQGRTEAFF. The sequenced part of the CDR3 DNA is TGTGCCAGCAGTGAAAGACAGGGGAGGACTGAA.